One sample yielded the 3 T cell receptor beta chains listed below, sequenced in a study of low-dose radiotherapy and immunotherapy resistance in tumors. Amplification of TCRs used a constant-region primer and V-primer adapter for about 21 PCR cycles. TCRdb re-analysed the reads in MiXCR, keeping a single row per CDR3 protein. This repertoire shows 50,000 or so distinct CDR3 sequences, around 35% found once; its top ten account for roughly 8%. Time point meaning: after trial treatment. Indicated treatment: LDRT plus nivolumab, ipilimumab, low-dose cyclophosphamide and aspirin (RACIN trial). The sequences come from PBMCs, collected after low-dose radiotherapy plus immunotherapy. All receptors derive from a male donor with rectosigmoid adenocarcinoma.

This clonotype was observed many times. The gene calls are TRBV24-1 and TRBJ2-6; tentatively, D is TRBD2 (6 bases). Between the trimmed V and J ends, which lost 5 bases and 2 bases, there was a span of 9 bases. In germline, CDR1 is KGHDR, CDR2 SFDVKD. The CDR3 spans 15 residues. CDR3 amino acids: CATSVGGAGANVLTF. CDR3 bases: TGTGCCACCAGTGTCGGAGGGGCTGGGGCCAACGTCCTGACTTTC.

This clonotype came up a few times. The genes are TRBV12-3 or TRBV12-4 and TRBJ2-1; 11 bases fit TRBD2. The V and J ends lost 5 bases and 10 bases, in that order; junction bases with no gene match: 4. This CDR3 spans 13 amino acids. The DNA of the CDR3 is TGTGCCAGCAGTCTTAGACTAGCGGGAGAGCAGTTCTTC. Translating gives CASSLRLAGEQFF.

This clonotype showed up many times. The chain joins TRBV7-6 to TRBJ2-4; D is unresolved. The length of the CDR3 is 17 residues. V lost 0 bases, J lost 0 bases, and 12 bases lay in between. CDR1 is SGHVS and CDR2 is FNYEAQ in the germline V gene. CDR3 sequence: CASSLAAGLLAKNIQYF. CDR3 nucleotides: TGTGCCAGCAGCTTAGCTGCCGGCCTCCTAGCCAAAAACATTCAGTACTTC.